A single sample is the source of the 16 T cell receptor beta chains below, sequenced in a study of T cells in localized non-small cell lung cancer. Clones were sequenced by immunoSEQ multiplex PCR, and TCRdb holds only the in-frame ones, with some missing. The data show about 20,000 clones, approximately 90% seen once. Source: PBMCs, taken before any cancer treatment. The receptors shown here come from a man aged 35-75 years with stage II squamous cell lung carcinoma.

The CDR3 reads CASSPLAGGMDIQYF. CDR3 DNA sequence: TGTGCCAGCAGCCCGCTAGCGGGAGGGATGGACATTCAGTACTTC. The chain recombines TRBV9 with TRBJ2-4, with 12 bases matching TRBD2. CDR1 and CDR2 (germline): SGDLS, YYNGEE. This CDR3 has 15 residues. Trimming cost V 4 bases and J 8 bases; bases outside gene matches: 7.

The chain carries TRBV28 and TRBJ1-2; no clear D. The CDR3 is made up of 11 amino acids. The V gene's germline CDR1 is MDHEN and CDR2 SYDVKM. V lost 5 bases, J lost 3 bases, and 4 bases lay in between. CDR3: CASSIDYGYTF. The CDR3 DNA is TGTGCCAGCAGTATCGACTATGGCTACACCTTC.

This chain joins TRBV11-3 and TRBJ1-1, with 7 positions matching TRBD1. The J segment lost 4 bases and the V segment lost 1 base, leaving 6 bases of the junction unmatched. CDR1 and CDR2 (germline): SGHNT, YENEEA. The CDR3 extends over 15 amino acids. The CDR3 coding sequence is TGTGCCAGCAGCTTAGGAAGGGGGCGCGGCACTGAAGCTTTCTTT. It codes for CASSLGRGRGTEAFF.

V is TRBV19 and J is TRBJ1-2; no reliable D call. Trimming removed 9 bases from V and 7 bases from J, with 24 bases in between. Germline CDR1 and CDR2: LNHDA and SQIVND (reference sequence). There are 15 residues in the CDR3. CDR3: CASHLTARVSGGYTF. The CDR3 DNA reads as TGTGCCAGCCATCTCACGGCTAGGGTGAGCGGTGGCTACACCTTC.

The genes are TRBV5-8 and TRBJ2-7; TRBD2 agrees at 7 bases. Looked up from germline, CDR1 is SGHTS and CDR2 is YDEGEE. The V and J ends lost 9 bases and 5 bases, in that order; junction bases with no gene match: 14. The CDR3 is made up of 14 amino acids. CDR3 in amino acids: CAMDQAGWQDEQYF. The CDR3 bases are TGTGCCATGGATCAAGCGGGATGGCAGGACGAGCAGTACTTC.

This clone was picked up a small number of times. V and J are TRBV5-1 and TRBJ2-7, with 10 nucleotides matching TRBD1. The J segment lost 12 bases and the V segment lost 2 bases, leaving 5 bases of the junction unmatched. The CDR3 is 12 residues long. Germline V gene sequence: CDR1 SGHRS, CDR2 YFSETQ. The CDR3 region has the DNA TGCGCCAGCAGCTTTGGGACAGGGGATCGGTACTTC. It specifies CASSFGTGDRYF. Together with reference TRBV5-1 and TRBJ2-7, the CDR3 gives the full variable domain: KAGVTQTPRYLIKTRGQQVTLSCSPISGHRSVSWYQQTPGQGLQFLFEYFSETQRNKGNFPGRFSGRQFSNSRSEMNVSTLELGDSALYLCASSFGTGDRYFGPGTRLTVT.

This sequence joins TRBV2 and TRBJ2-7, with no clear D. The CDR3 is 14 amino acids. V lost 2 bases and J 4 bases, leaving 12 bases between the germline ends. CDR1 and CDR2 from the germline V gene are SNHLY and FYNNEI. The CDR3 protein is CASSEPETRYEQYF. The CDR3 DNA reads TGTGCCAGCAGTGAACCTGAGACGAGGTACGAGCAGTACTTC.

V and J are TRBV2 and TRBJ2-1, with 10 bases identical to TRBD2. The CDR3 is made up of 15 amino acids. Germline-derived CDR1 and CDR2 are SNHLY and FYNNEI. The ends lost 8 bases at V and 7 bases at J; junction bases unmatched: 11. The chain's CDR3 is CASGDLTSGWNEQFF. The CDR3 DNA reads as TGTGCCAGCGGAGACTTGACTAGCGGGTGGAATGAGCAGTTCTTC.

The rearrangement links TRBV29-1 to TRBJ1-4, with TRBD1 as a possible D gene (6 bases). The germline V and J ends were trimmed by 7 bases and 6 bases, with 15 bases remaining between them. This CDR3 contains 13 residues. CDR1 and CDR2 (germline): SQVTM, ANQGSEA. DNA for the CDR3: TGCAGCGCAAATAGGGGGACCGATGAAAAACTGTTTTTT. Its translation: CSANRGTDEKLFF.

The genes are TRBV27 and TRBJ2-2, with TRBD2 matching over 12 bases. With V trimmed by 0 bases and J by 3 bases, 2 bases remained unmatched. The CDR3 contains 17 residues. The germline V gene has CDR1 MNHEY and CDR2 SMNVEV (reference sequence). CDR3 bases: TGTGCCAGCAGTTTATCGGGGACTAGCGGGTACACCGGGGAGCTGTTTTTT. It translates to CASSLSGTSGYTGELFF.

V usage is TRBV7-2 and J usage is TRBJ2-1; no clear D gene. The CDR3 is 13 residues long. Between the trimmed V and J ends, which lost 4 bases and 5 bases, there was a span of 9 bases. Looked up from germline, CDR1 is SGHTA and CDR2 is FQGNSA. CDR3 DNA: TGTGCCAGCAGCTCAAGTGGAGACAATGAGCAGTTCTTC. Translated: CASSSSGDNEQFF.

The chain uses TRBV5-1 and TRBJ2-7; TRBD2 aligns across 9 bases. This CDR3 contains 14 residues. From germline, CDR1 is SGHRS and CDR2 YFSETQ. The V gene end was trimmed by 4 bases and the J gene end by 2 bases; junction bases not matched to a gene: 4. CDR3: CASSDSGGTYEQYF. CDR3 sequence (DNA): TGCGCCAGCAGCGATAGCGGGGGCACCTACGAGCAGTACTTC. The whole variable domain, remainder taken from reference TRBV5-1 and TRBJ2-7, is KAGVTQTPRYLIKTRGQQVTLSCSPISGHRSVSWYQQTPGQGLQFLFEYFSETQRNKGNFPGRFSGRQFSNSRSEMNVSTLELGDSALYLCASSDSGGTYEQYFGPGTRLTVT.

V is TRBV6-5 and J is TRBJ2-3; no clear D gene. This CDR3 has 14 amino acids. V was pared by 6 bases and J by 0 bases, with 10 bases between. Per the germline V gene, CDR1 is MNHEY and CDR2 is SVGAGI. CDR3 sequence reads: CASRIKASTDTQYF. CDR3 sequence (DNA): TGTGCCAGCAGGATAAAGGCTAGCACAGATACGCAGTATTTT.

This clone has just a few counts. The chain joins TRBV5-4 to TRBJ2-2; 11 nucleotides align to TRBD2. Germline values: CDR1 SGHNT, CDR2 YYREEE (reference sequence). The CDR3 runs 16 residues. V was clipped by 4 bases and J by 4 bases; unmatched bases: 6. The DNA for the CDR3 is TGTGCCAGCAGCCCCGGGACTAGCGGAACCACCGGGGAGCTGTTTTTT. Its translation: CASSPGTSGTTGELFF.

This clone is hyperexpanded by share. CDR3 DNA: TGTGCCAGCAGAGTTAAAAATGAGCAGTTCTTC. Translating gives CASRVKNEQFF. The V call is TRBV5-8, the J call TRBJ2-1, with D unresolved. The V and J ends lost 5 bases and 7 bases respectively, with 7 bases between them. There are 11 residues in the CDR3. CDR1 and CDR2 from the germline V gene are SGHTS and YDEGEE.

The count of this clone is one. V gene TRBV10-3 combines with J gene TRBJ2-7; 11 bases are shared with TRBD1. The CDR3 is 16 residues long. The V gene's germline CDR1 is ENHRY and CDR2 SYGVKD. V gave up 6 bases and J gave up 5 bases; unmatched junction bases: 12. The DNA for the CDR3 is TGTGCCATCAGCGCTAGCACCGGGACAGGGGGAGACGAGCAGTACTTC. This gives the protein CAISASTGTGGDEQYF.